The source of this T cell receptor beta chain is a study of shared clonotypes between healthy human individuals. Study results and caveats: The study generally estimated greater richness for naive than memory subsets. Naive CD4 clonotypes overlapped across a handful of donors at around 4.7%. Large sequencing depth failed to make sorted-subset sequencing complete, rarefaction showed.

Only in-frame clones appear in the TCRdb table, and some are missing; sequencing was by immunoSEQ multiplex PCR. The sample records some 1.4 million clones, roughly 96% being singletons. Comments on this clone: Its antigen remains unknown.

The CDR3 is made up of 15 amino acids. V was shortened by 3 bases and J by 3 bases, with 15 bases between the two germline ends. CDR1 and CDR2 (germline): LNHDA, SQIVND (reference sequence). The TCR sequence derives from a man younger than 40 in good health. The sequenced material came from naive CD4+ T cells sorted from blood. The subset is: CD45RA+ positively selected. The rearrangement joins TRBV19 to TRBJ2-7, with D tentatively TRBD1 or TRBD2 (7 bases each). The CDR3, as DNA: TGTGCCAGTAGTATCGGCAGGGGGGGGAGCTACGAGCAGTACTTC. Protein product: CASSIGRGGSYEQYF. The full variable domain, with the rest looked up from reference TRBV19 and TRBJ2-7, is DGGITQSPKYLFRKEGQNVTLSCEQNLNHDAMYWYRQDPGQGLRLIYYSQIVNDFQKGDIAEGYSVSREKKESFPLTVTSAQKNPTAFYLCASSIGRGGSYEQYFGPGTRLTVT.